This T cell receptor (beta chain) was obtained from a study of cytomegalovirus exposure and HLA in healthy donors. Points from the study as a whole: Sequencing likely caused a cluster of highly shared sequence variants.

Trimming took off 0 bases at V and 3 bases at J, with 12 bases between the two ends. CDR1 is SGDLS and CDR2 is YYNGEE in the germline V gene. CDR3 length equals 15 residues. Points on this clone: Its antigen is currently unknown.

It was with 60 Vbeta and 13 Jbeta primers that the PCR ran. Profiled with immunoSEQ multiplex PCR; TCRdb holds only in-frame clones, not every one. The sample contains some 120,000 clones, 6.5% to 9.5% of which appear only once. V is TRBV9 and J is TRBJ1-2; D is uncertain. The specimen sequenced was PBMCs. This TCR derives from a woman aged 40 to 49 in good health and CMV-seropositive. CDR3 loop: CASSVGPGLDYGYTF. The CDR3 DNA reads as TGTGCCAGCAGCGTAGGTCCAGGTCTCGACTATGGCTACACCTTC.